Below, 13 T cell receptor beta chains from the same sample are listed, as sequenced in a study of cytomegalovirus exposure and HLA in healthy donors. Generated by immunoSEQ multiplex PCR, the TCRdb table keeps only in-frame clones and is missing some. The sample carries 150,000 to 200,000 clones, about 83% recorded once. Material: PBMCs. Receptor source: a young woman in good health and CMV-seronegative.

The chain uses TRBV27 and TRBJ2-1; TRBD2 is a possible D gene (6 bases). The CDR3 sequence is 11 residues long. Germline loops: CDR1 MNHEY, CDR2 SMNVEV (reference sequence). V was trimmed by 2 bases and J by 16 bases, leaving 12 bases between them. The CDR3 DNA is TGTGCCAGCAGTTTAGACGGGAGTCAATTCTTC. It encodes CASSLDGSQFF.

This chain connects TRBV5-1 to TRBJ2-5; 7 positions match TRBD2. Germline loops: CDR1 SGHRS, CDR2 YFSETQ. The V gene end was trimmed by 4 bases and the J gene end by 4 bases; junction bases not matched to a gene: 7. This CDR3 is 14 amino acids long. The CDR3 DNA reads TGCGCCAGCAGCCAAGGGAGGGGAGGAGAGACCCAGTACTTC. It yields the protein CASSQGRGGETQYF. The entire variable domain, with the rest obtained from reference TRBV5-1 and TRBJ2-5, is as follows: KAGVTQTPRYLIKTRGQQVTLSCSPISGHRSVSWYQQTPGQGLQFLFEYFSETQRNKGNFPGRFSGRQFSNSRSEMNVSTLELGDSALYLCASSQGRGGETQYFGPGTRLLVL.

Only one count was recorded for this clone. This chain links TRBV27 with TRBJ2-1; 7 nucleotides match TRBD2. The CDR3 is made up of 18 amino acids. The V segment lost 6 bases and the J segment 4 bases; nucleotides outside the gene matches: 18. Germline V gives CDR1 MNHEY, CDR2 SMNVEV (reference sequence). CDR3 amino acids: CASRASGGNWGVYNEQFF. The CDR3 region has the DNA TGTGCCAGCAGGGCTAGCGGAGGTAATTGGGGAGTATACAATGAGCAGTTCTTC.

The chain combines TRBV6-5 with TRBJ2-5; D perhaps matches TRBD1 (5 bases). The V end was cut by 2 bases, the J end by 5 bases, with 9 bases between. CDR3 length equals 13 residues. Germline V gene data show CDR1 as MNHEY and CDR2 as SVGAGI. The CDR3, as DNA: TGTGCCAGCAGTTACGGGGCCGCGGAGACCCAGTACTTC. It codes for CASSYGAAETQYF.

The genes are TRBV29-1 and TRBJ2-2; the D gene is possibly TRBD1 (5 bases). Germline loops: CDR1 SQVTM, CDR2 ANQGSEA. This CDR3 is built from 15 residues. V was shortened by 2 bases and J by 4 bases, with 14 bases between the two germline ends. The CDR3: CSVEKGRGLTGELFF. CDR3 nucleotide sequence: TGCAGCGTTGAAAAGGGTAGGGGTCTCACCGGGGAGCTGTTTTTT.

V usage is TRBV27 and J usage is TRBJ2-1; D perhaps matches TRBD2 (5 bases). Germline V gene lookup returns CDR1 MNHEY and CDR2 SMNVEV (reference sequence). The V and J ends lost 5 bases and 5 bases respectively, with 16 bases between them. The CDR3 runs 15 residues. CDR3 nucleotides: TGTGCCAGCAGTCCCTGGACTGCCGGAAACAATGAGCAGTTCTTC. Its translation: CASSPWTAGNNEQFF.

The rearrangement links TRBV7-2 to TRBJ2-1; TRBD1 might be the D (6 bases). Trimming took 7 bases from V and 3 from J, leaving 13 bases between them. This CDR3 has 14 amino acids. CDR1 is SGHTA and CDR2 is FQGNSA in the germline V gene. CDR3 residues: CASKNGGLYNEQFF. The CDR3 DNA reads as TGTGCCAGCAAAAATGGGGGCCTCTACAATGAGCAGTTCTTC.

This clone was picked up one time. The chain links TRBV5-1 to TRBJ2-7; D not certain. Germline CDR1 is SGHRS and CDR2 is YFSETQ. V was cut by 2 bases and J by 7 bases, with 7 bases left in between. The CDR3 loop spans 11 amino acids. CDR3 region: CASSFTGEQYF. In DNA form, the CDR3 reads TGCGCCAGCAGCTTTACCGGGGAGCAGTACTTC.

The rearrangement links TRBV7-9 to TRBJ1-1; D is perhaps TRBD1 (5 bases). Germline V gene lookup returns CDR1 SEHNR and CDR2 FQNEAQ (reference sequence). Trimming removed 4 bases from V and 0 bases from J, with 9 bases in between. The CDR3 is made up of 14 amino acids. The chain's CDR3 is CASSSSGMNTEAFF. The CDR3 DNA reads as TGTGCCAGCAGCTCATCAGGGATGAACACTGAAGCTTTCTTT.

This clone was picked up a small number of times. The rearrangement joins TRBV6-6 to TRBJ1-2; D unresolved. CDR3 length: 11 amino acids. The germline CDR1 and CDR2 sequences are MNHNY and SVGAGI (reference sequence). V gave up 8 bases and J gave up 7 bases, with 11 bases separating them. As DNA, the CDR3 is TGTGCCAGCGGCACGTACCTTGGCTACACCTTC. Translation gives CASGTYLGYTF.

The V call is TRBV9, the J call TRBJ2-3, with 8 positions matching TRBD1. CDR1 is SGDLS, CDR2 YYNGEE, per germline. The CDR3 extends over 15 amino acids. V lost 3 bases, J lost 4 bases, and 7 bases stayed unmatched. CDR3 coding DNA: TGTGCCAGCAGCGCTCCAGGGGGCCGGGCAGATACGCAGTATTTT. This gives the protein CASSAPGGRADTQYF.

The rearrangement uses TRBV6-5 and TRBJ2-2; D remains unclear. With 2 bases removed from V and 6 bases from J, the gap between germline ends came to 4 bases. The germline CDR1 and CDR2 sequences are MNHEY and SVGAGI. There are 12 residues in the CDR3. CDR3 sequence reads: CASSYPSGELFF. For the CDR3, the DNA is TGTGCCAGCAGTTACCCCTCCGGGGAGCTGTTTTTT.

The chain recombines TRBV5-1 with TRBJ2-1, with D perhaps matching TRBD1 (6 bases). Germline V gene lookup returns CDR1 SGHRS and CDR2 YFSETQ. V lost 7 bases and J lost 8, with 22 bases in between. The CDR3 has 15 residues. For the CDR3, the DNA is TGCGCCAGCCTCTTGCAGGGGCGGCCTTTCGATGAGCAGTTCTTC. Amino acids: CASLLQGRPFDEQFF.